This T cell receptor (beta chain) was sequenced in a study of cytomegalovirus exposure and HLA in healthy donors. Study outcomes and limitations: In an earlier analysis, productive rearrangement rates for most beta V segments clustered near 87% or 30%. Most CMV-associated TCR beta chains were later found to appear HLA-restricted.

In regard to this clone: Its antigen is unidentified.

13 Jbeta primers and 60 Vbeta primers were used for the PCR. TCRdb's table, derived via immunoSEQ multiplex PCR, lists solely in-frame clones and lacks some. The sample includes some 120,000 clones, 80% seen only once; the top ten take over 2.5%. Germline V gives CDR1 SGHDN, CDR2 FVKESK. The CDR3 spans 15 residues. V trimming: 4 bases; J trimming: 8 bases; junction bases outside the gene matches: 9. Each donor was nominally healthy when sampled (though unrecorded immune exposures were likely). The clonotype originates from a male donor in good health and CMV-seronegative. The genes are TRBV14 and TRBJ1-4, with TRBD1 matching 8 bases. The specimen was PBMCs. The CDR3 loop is CASSRETGVREKLFF. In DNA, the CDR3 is TGTGCCAGCAGCCGAGAGACAGGGGTCCGGGAAAAACTGTTTTTT.